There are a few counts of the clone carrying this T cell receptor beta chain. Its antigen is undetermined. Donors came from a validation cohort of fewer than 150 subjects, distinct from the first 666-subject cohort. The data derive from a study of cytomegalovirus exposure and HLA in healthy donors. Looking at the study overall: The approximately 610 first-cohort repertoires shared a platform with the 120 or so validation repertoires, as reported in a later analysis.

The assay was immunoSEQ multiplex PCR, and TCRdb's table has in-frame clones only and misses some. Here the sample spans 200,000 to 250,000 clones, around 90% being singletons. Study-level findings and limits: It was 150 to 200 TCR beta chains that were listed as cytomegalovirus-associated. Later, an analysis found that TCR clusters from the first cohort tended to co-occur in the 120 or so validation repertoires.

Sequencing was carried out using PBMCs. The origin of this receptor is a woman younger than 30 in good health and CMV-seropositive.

The CDR3 is CASSQVGNQPQHF. DNA for the CDR3: TGCGCCAGCAGCCAAGTAGGCAATCAGCCCCAGCATTTT. The gene calls are TRBV4-1 and TRBJ1-5; D is uncertain. This CDR3 is 13 amino acids long. The germline V and J ends were trimmed by 1 base and 2 bases, with 3 bases remaining between them. Germline-derived CDR1 and CDR2 are MGHRA and YSYEKL.